This entry concerns a single T cell receptor beta chain. Antigen unknown. The data were obtained in a study of vaccination and CD4 T cells after COVID-19. Overall study: Six men and four women formed the convalescents, two being Hispanic. Each participant was administered two doses of a vaccine, which was either BNT162b2 or mRNA-1273. Study results and limitations: Researchers report that a median roughly 90% of reactive clones in convalescent patients surfaced only post-vaccination.

This CDR3 contains 12 residues. Germline loops: CDR1 MNHNS, CDR2 SASEGT. Deletions cut 4 bases from V and 4 bases from J, with 7 bases between. Sample treatment: roughly ten-day PBMC culture with coronavirus spike peptide pools or control peptides (ViraFEST assay). Expansion of antigen-specific T cells with peptide pools by ViraFEST preceded sequencing of TCRs. Sequencing of the DNA from cultured CD4+ T cells was carried out with the Oncomine TCR Beta short-read assay. TCRdb passed the PCR reads through MiXCR, listing each CDR3 protein once. The sample has 10,000 to 15,000 distinct CDR3 sequences; around 40% are singletons.

J is TRBJ1-1 and V is TRBV6-1; the D is unclear. The sample comprised CD4+ T cells from blood, cultured in vitro. The receptor comes from a human donor who had recovered from COVID-19. CDR3 in DNA: TGTGCCAGCAGTGGGGGATTCACTGAAGCTTTCTTT. This encodes CASSGGFTEAFF.